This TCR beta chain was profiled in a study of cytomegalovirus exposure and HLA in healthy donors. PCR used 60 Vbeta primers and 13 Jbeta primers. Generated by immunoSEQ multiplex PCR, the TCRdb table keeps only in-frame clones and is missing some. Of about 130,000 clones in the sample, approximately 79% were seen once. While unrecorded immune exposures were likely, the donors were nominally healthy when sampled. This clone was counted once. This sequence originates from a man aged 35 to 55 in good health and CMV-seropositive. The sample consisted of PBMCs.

This chain's CDR3 is CASTSGGLYGYTF. CDR3 coding DNA: TGTGCCAGCACTTCCGGGGGGTTATATGGCTACACCTTC. The chain joins TRBV28 to TRBJ1-2, with D possibly TRBD1 on 5 matching bases. Trimming shortened V by 7 bases and J by 5 bases, and 14 bases separated the two germline ends. Per germline, CDR1 MDHEN and CDR2 SYDVKM. This CDR3 has 13 residues.